Listed here is a single T cell receptor beta chain. The data stem from a study of OX40 agonist ivuxolimab in advanced cancers. The CDR3 extends over 14 amino acids. The V gene's germline CDR1 is MNHEY and CDR2 SMNVEV (reference sequence). The junction had 5 bases not matched to a gene; V was cut back by 10 bases and J by 6 bases. The repertoire was sequenced with immunoSEQ multiplex PCR; TCRdb's copy has only in-frame clones and lacks some. Of tens of thousands of clones in the sample, 87% were seen once. The chain combines TRBV27 with TRBJ2-1, with TRBD2 identical over 14 bases. Sequenced here: CD4+ or CD8+ T cells sorted from blood, sampled in a trial of the OX40 agonist ivuxolimab. The sequence was obtained from an adult with an advanced solid tumor such as melanoma, head and neck, liver or kidney cancer. For the CDR3, the DNA is TGTGCCACCTTCGGGACTAGCGGGAGCAATGAGCAGTTCTTC. Its protein is CATFGTSGSNEQFF.